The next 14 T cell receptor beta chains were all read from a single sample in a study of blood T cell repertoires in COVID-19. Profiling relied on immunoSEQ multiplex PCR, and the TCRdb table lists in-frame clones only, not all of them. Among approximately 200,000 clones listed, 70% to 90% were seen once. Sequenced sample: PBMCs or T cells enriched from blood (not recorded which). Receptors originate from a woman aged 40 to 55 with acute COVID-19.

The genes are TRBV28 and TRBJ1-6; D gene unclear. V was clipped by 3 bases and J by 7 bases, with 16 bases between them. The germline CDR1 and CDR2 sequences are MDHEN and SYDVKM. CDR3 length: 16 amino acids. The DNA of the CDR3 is TGTGCCAGCAGTTTTCCCGGACTCAACGGGAATTCACCCCTCCACTTT. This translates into CASSFPGLNGNSPLHF.

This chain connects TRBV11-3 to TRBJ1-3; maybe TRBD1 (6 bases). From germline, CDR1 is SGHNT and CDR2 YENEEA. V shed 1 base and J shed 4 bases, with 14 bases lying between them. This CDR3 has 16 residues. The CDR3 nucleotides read TGTGCCAGCAGCTTAGCCTCCGGGACACCGGGAAACACCATATATTTT. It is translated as CASSLASGTPGNTIYF.

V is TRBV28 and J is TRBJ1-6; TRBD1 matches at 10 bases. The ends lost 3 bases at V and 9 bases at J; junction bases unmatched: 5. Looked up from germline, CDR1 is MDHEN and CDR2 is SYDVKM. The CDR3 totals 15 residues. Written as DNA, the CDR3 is TGTGCCAGCAGTTTCCCGGGACAGGGGAGTTCACCCCTCCACTTT. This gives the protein CASSFPGQGSSPLHF.

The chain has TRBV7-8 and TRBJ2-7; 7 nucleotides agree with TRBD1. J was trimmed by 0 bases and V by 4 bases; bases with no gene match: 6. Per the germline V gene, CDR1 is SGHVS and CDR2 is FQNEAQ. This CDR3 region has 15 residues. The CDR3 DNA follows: TGTGCCAGCAGCTACACAGGGGCTTCCTCCTACGAGCAGTACTTC. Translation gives CASSYTGASSYEQYF. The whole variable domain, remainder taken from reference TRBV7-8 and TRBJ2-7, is GAGVSQSPRYKVAKRGQDVALRCDPISGHVSLFWYQQALGQGPEFLTYFQNEAQLDKSGLPSDRFFAERPEGSVSTLKIQRTQQEDSAVYLCASSYTGASSYEQYFGPGTRLTVT.

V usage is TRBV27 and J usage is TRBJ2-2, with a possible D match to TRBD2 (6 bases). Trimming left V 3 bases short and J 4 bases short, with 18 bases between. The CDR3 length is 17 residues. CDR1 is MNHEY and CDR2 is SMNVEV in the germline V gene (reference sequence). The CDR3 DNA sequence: TGTGCCAGCAGTTTCGGCGGTAGCGGCTTTAGCACCGGGGAGCTGTTTTTT. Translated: CASSFGGSGFSTGELFF.

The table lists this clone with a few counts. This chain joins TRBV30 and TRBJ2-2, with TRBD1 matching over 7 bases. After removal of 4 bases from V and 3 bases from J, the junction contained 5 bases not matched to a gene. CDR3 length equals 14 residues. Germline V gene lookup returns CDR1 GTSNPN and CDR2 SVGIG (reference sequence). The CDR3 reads CAWKGDRDTGELFF. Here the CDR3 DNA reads TGTGCCTGGAAAGGCGACAGGGACACCGGGGAGCTGTTTTTT.

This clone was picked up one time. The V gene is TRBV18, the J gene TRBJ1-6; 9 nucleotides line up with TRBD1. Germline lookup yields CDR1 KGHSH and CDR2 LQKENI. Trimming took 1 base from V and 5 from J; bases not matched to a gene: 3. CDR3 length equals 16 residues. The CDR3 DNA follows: TGTGCCAGCTCACCACAGACAGGGGGTGATAATTCACCCCTCCACTTT. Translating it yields CASSPQTGGDNSPLHF.

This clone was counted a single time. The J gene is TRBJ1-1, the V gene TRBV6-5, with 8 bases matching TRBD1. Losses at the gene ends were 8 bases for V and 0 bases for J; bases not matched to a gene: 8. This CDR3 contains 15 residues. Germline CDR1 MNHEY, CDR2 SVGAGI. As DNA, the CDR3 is TGTGCCAGCCGAGACAGGGGCGGGATGAACACTGAAGCTTTCTTT. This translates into CASRDRGGMNTEAFF.

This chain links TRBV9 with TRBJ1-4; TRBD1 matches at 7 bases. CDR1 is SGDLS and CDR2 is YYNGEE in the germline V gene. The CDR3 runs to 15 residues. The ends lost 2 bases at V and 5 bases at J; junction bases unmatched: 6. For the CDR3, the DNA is TGTGCCAGCAGCGTTCAACAGGGGAAGAATGAAAAACTGTTTTTT. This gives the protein CASSVQQGKNEKLFF.

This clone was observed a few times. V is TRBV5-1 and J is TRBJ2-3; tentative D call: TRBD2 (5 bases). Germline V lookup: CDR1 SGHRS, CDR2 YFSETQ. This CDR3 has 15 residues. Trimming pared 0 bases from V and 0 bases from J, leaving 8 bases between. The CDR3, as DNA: TGCGCCAGCAGCTTGGAGGGAGCCAGCACAGATACGCAGTATTTT. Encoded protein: CASSLEGASTDTQYF.

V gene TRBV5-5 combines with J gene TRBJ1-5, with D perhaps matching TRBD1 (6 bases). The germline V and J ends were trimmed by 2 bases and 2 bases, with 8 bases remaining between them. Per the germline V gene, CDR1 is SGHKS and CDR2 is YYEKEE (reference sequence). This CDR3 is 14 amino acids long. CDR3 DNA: TGTGCCAGCAGCTTCTCAGGGGGCAATCAGCCCCAGCATTTT. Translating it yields CASSFSGGNQPQHF.

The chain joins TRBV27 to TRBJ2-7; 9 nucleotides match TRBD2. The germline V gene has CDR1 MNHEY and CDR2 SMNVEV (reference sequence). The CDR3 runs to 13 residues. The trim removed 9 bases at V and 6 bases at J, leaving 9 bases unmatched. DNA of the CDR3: TGTGCCAGTAGAATAGCGGGAGTGGGCGAGCAGTACTTC. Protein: CASRIAGVGEQYF.

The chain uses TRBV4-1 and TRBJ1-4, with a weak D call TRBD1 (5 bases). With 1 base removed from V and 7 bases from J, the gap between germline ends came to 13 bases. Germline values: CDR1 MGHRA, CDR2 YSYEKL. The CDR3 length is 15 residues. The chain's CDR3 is CASSQAGAGFEKLFF. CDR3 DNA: TGCGCCAGCAGCCAAGCTGGGGCAGGGTTTGAAAAACTGTTTTTT.

CDR3 region: CASSVGLVFYEQYF. Here the CDR3 DNA reads TGTGCCAGCAGCGTAGGACTAGTCTTCTACGAGCAGTACTTC. The chain employs TRBV9 and TRBJ2-7, with D tentatively TRBD2 (6 bases). This CDR3 comprises 14 residues. V was clipped by 0 bases and J by 3 bases, with 10 bases between them. Germline V gene lookup returns CDR1 SGDLS and CDR2 YYNGEE.